This T cell receptor beta chain was profiled in a study of shared clonotypes between healthy human individuals. Germline V gene sequence: CDR1 SGHAT, CDR2 FQNNGV. V lost 1 base to trimming and J lost 5 bases; unmatched junction nucleotides: 9. The CDR3 is 18 amino acids. Naive CD8 cells lacked CD45RO, underwent positive selection for CCR7 and left out terminally differentiated effector memory CD45RA+ cells. Profiling relied on immunoSEQ multiplex PCR, and the TCRdb table lists in-frame clones only, not all of them. The sample has about 1,800,000 clones, 85% to 95% seen once. The chain carries TRBV11-2 and TRBJ2-1, with 12 positions matching TRBD2. Sequences were obtained from naive CD8+ T cells sorted from blood. The sequence came from a man between 18 and 35 years old in good health. The CDR3 DNA follows: TGTGCCAGCAGCTTAGTCCTCACACTAGCGGGGGGCCACAATGAGCAGTTCTTC. Its translation: CASSLVLTLAGGHNEQFF.